This T cell receptor (beta chain) stems from a study of CD8 T cells in Susac syndrome. Overall study context: Each patient with Susac syndrome, at the time of blood draw, was therapy-naive, on corticosteroids, or on intravenous immunoglobulin alone. General observations from the study: Clonal expansion was absent from the CD4+ T cell repertoires in Susac syndrome.

The germline V gene has CDR1 SQVTM and CDR2 ANQGSEA. The CDR3 runs 15 residues. With V trimmed by 6 bases and J by 0 bases, 6 bases remained unmatched. Concerning this clonotype: Its specificity is unknown.

RNA was extracted with the RNeasy kit, and a quantity of about 0.45 to 1 ug was reverse transcribed using random hexamers. The method of amplification for TCR beta CDR3 was immunoSEQ multiplex PCR, covering 54 Vbeta and 13 Jbeta. TCRdb reprocessed the immunoSEQ multiplex PCR reads with MiXCR, giving one entry per CDR3 protein. The data show hundreds of thousands of distinct CDR3 sequences, 95% to 97% seen once. Bulk CD8+ and CD4+ cells came from magnetic negative isolation; CD8+ TEMRA by FACS. This clonotype was obtained from a human donor with Susac syndrome. The sample taken for sequencing was CD4+ T cells from PBMCs. V gene TRBV29-1 combines with J gene TRBJ2-5; 11 bases map to TRBD1. The CDR3 nucleotides are TGCAGCGTCGCCCGGGACAGGGGGGACCAAGAGACCCAGTACTTC. Residues: CSVARDRGDQETQYF.